This T cell receptor (beta chain) was recovered during a study of response to subunit inactivated influenza vaccine. TCRdb recomputed calls from the RT-PCR reads with MiXCR, one row per CDR3 protein. The sample holds 300,000 to 350,000 distinct CDR3 sequences, approximately 21% seen once. This CDR3 region has 16 residues. CDR1 is SGHRS, CDR2 YFSETQ, per germline. The trim removed 3 bases at V and 5 bases at J, leaving 8 bases unmatched. This clonotype was detected a few times. Its antigen is undetermined. General study findings and limits: The authors put forward the suggestion that each seasonal influenza vaccination may bring in only a limited number of new T cells.

The specimen was PBMCs from blood, collected approximately 20 months after vaccination. The clonotype comes from a man between 50 and 75 years old who received an inactivated influenza vaccine. J is TRBJ2-3 and V is TRBV5-1; TRBD1 matches 11 bases. The DNA for the CDR3 is TGCGCCAGCAGCTCCGCGGGGACAGGGGGAAGAGATACGCAGTATTTT. Translated: CASSSAGTGGRDTQYF. Based on the CDR3 plus reference TRBV5-1 and TRBJ2-3, the full variable domain is KAGVTQTPRYLIKTRGQQVTLSCSPISGHRSVSWYQQTPGQGLQFLFEYFSETQRNKGNFPGRFSGRQFSNSRSEMNVSTLELGDSALYLCASSSAGTGGRDTQYFGPGTRLTVL.